Below are 15 T cell receptor beta chains sequenced from a single sample in a study of CD8 T cells in Susac syndrome. It was with random hexamers that roughly 0.5 to 1 ug RNA was reverse transcribed. TCRdb itself ran the immunoSEQ multiplex PCR reads through MiXCR, one entry per CDR3 protein. The repertoire holds tens of thousands of distinct CDR3 sequences, with around 94% as singletons. Material: CD8+ T cells from PBMCs. Receptors were obtained from a human donor in good health.

V is TRBV3-1 and J is TRBJ2-1; 14 bases map to TRBD2. Germline CDR1 and CDR2: LGHDT and YNNKEL (reference sequence). With 2 bases clipped from V and 9 bases from J, the junction kept 6 bases outside the gene matches. The CDR3 runs 16 residues. The CDR3 protein is CASSQKSGLAGGEQFF. The CDR3 DNA is TGTGCCAGCAGCCAAAAAAGCGGACTAGCGGGAGGTGAGCAGTTCTTC.

This chain uses TRBV4-3 with TRBJ2-7, with 9 bases matching TRBD1. The CDR3 spans 15 residues. Looked up from germline, CDR1 is LGHNA and CDR2 is YSLEER. With 1 base clipped from V and 1 base from J, the junction kept 2 bases outside the gene matches. CDR3 loop: CASSQGTGDSYEQYF. The CDR3 coding sequence is TGCGCCAGCAGCCAAGGGACAGGGGATTCCTACGAGCAGTACTTC.

V is TRBV6-5 and J is TRBJ2-7; weak D call: TRBD1 (6 bases). The CDR3 totals 14 residues. V was clipped by 8 bases and J by 3 bases, with 17 bases between them. The germline gives CDR1 MNHEY, CDR2 SVGAGI. CDR3 coding DNA: TGTGCCAGCCGATTTTATGAGGGGGACTACGAGCAGTACGTC. This translates into CASRFYEGDYEQYV.

The table lists this clonotype with a count of one. The CDR3 is CASSLAGLRGETQYF. The CDR3, as DNA: TGTGCCAGCAGTTTGGCGGGCCTCCGAGGGGAGACCCAGTACTTC. The V call is TRBV6-2 or TRBV6-3, the J call TRBJ2-5, with D possibly TRBD2 on 5 matching bases. CDR3 length equals 15 residues. Germline V gene sequence: CDR1 MNHEY, CDR2 SVGEGT. V gave up 4 bases and J gave up 5 bases, with 17 bases separating them.

The table lists this clonotype with a count of one. This chain joins TRBV19 and TRBJ2-1, with 8 bases fitting TRBD2. J was trimmed by 1 base and V by 7 bases; bases with no gene match: 6. Germline CDR1 LNHDA, CDR2 SQIVND (reference sequence). This CDR3 comprises 15 residues. In DNA, the CDR3 is TGTGCCAGTATGAGTATAGCGGGGTCCTACAATGAGCAGTTCTTC. This gives the protein CASMSIAGSYNEQFF. Together with reference TRBV19 and TRBJ2-1, the CDR3 gives the full variable domain: DGGITQSPKYLFRKEGQNVTLSCEQNLNHDAMYWYRQDPGQGLRLIYYSQIVNDFQKGDIAEGYSVSREKKESFPLTVTSAQKNPTAFYLCASMSIAGSYNEQFFGPGTRLTVL.

The rearrangement links TRBV12-3 or TRBV12-4 to TRBJ2-4, with a tentative D call TRBD1 (6 bases). This CDR3 has 15 amino acids. The V gene lost 6 bases and the J gene lost 0 bases, with 12 bases spanning the gap. CDR3 residues: CASSYRALAKNIQYF. CDR3 sequence (DNA): TGTGCCAGCAGCTACAGGGCCTTAGCCAAAAACATTCAGTACTTC.

V and J are TRBV3-1 and TRBJ1-2, with D tentatively TRBD1 (5 bases). Per the germline V gene, CDR1 is LGHDT and CDR2 is YNNKEL (reference sequence). The CDR3 has 16 amino acids. Trimming stripped 3 bases from V and 8 bases from J, with 22 bases between. The CDR3 is CASSHRRGQAPGGYTF. CDR3 nucleotide sequence: TGTGCCAGCAGCCACCGGAGGGGTCAGGCTCCCGGGGGCTACACCTTC.

The V gene is TRBV29-1, the J gene TRBJ2-3; unclear D gene. The germline V gene has CDR1 SQVTM and CDR2 ANQGSEA. This CDR3 comprises 11 residues. V shed 2 bases and J shed 5 bases, with 5 bases lying between them. The DNA of the CDR3 is TGCAGCGTTGAATTTGGAGATACGCAGTATTTT. Its translation: CSVEFGDTQYF.

The CDR3 bases are TGTGCCGGGGGACAGCCCTACGAGCAGTACGTC. It yields the protein CAGGQPYEQYV. The chain links TRBV2 to TRBJ2-7, with 7 positions matching TRBD1. V lost 11 bases, J lost 2 bases, and 3 bases stayed unmatched. The CDR3 has 11 amino acids. Germline lookup yields CDR1 SNHLY and CDR2 FYNNEI.

V usage is TRBV20-1 and J usage is TRBJ1-2; maybe TRBD1 (6 bases). Trimming cost V 0 bases and J 2 bases, with 10 bases left between them. CDR1 and CDR2 (germline): DFQATT, SNEGSKA (reference sequence). This CDR3 spans 14 amino acids. The CDR3 DNA reads TGCAGTGCTAGAGACCCAGGGGAGAACTATGGCTACACCTTC. Its translation is CSARDPGENYGYTF.

J is TRBJ1-1 and V is TRBV12-3 or TRBV12-4; perhaps TRBD1 as D (6 bases). Trimming stripped 9 bases from V and 7 bases from J, with 24 bases between. CDR3 length: 15 amino acids. CDR3 in DNA: TGTGCCAGTCTTTCCGCAGTAGGTTACAGGGATGAAGCTTTCTTT. This sequence encodes CASLSAVGYRDEAFF.

This CDR3 is CASSIQQGAADTQYF. The DNA for the CDR3 is TGCGCCAGCAGCATCCAACAGGGGGCCGCAGATACGCAGTATTTT. This sequence joins TRBV5-1 and TRBJ2-3, with 9 bases that match TRBD1. V shed 4 bases, J shed 4 bases, and the junction held 7 bases outside the gene matches. CDR1 and CDR2 from the germline V gene are SGHRS and YFSETQ. This CDR3 comprises 15 residues.

This chain uses TRBV21-1 with TRBJ2-7; the D call TRBD1 from the table was never checked on the DNA. TRBV21-1 has pseudogene status. This CDR3 comprises 12 residues. The DNA for the CDR3 is TGTGCCATCGGGACATTGCTCTACGAGCAGTACGTC. It translates to CAIGTLLYEQYV.

On this clonotype itself: The junction shows a germline mismatch at one end, possibly a read error. The chain uses TRBV7-7 and TRBJ2-2; D perhaps matches TRBD1 (5 bases). This CDR3 has 15 amino acids. The germline V gene has CDR1 SSHAT and CDR2 FNYEAQ (reference sequence). The CDR3 loop is CASSLGRAPTGELFF. DNA for the CDR3: TGTGCTAGCAGCTTAGGCAGGGCGCCCACCGGGGAGCTGTTTTTT.

The chain is built from TRBV9 and TRBJ2-7; 10 bases fit TRBD1. Per the germline V gene, CDR1 is SGDLS and CDR2 is YYNGEE. The CDR3 consists of 16 residues. V lost 0 bases, J lost 3 bases, and 6 bases stayed unmatched. The CDR3 DNA is TGTGCCAGCAGCGTAGGTAGCGGGACAGGGGACTACGAGCAGTACTTC. This codes for CASSVGSGTGDYEQYF.